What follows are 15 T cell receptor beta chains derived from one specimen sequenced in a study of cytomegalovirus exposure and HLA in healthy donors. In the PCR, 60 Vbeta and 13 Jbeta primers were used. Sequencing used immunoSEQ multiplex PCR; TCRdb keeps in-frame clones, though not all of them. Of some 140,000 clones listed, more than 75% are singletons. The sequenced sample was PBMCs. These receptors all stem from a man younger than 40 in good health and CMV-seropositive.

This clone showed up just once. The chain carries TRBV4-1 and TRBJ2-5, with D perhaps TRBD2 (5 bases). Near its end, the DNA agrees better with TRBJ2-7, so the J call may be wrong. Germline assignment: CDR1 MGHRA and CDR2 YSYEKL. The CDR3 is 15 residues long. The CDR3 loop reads CASSQAFGSSYEQYF. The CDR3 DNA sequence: TGCGCCAGCAGCCAAGCGTTTGGGAGCTCCTACGAGCAGTACTTC.

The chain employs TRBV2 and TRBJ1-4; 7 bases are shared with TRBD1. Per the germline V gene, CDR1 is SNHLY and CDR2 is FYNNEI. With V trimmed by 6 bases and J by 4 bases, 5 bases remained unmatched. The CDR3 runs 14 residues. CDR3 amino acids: CASRGGQHNEKLFF. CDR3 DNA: TGTGCCAGCAGGGGGGGACAGCATAATGAAAAACTGTTTTTT.

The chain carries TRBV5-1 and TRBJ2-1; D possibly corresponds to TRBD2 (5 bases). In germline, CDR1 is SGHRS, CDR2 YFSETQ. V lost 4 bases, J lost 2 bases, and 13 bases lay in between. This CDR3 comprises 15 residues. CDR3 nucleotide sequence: TGCGCCAGCAGCCCTGGACTTCTCCCCTACAATGAGCAGTTCTTC. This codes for CASSPGLLPYNEQFF. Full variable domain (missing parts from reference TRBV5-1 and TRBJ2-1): KAGVTQTPRYLIKTRGQQVTLSCSPISGHRSVSWYQQTPGQGLQFLFEYFSETQRNKGNFPGRFSGRQFSNSRSEMNVSTLELGDSALYLCASSPGLLPYNEQFFGPGTRLTVL.

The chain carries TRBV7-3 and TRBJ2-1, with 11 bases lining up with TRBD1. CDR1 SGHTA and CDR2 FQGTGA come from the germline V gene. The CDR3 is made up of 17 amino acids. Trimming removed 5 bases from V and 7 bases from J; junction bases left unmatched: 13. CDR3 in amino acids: CASSANSAGQGANEQFF. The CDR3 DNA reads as TGTGCCAGCAGCGCTAATTCCGCAGGACAGGGGGCAAATGAGCAGTTCTTC. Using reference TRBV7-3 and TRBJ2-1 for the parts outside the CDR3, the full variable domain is GAGVSQTPSNKVTEKGKYVELRCDPISGHTALYWYRQSLGQGPEFLIYFQGTGAADDSGLPNDRFFAVRPEGSVSTLKIQRTERGDSAVYLCASSANSAGQGANEQFFGPGTRLTVL.

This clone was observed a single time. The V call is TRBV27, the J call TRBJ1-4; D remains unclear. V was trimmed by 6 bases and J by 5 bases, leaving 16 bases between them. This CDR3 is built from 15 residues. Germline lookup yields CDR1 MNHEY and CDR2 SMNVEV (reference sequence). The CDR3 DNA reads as TGTGCCAGCAGCCTACAGCCAGACCTAAATGAAAAACTGTTTTTT. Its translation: CASSLQPDLNEKLFF.

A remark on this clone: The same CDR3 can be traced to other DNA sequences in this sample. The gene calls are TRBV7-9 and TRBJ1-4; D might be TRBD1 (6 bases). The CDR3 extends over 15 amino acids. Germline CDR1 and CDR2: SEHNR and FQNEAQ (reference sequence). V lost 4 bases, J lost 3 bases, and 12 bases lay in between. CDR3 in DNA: TGTGCCAGCAGCTCGAGGGGGTCGTCTAATGAAAAACTGTTTTTT. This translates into CASSSRGSSNEKLFF.

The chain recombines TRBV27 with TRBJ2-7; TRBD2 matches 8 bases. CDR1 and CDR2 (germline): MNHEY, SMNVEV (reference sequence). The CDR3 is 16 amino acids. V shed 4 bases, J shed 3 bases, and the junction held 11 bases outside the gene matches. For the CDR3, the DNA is TGTGCCAGCAGTTCCCTCGGAGCGGGAGCCTACTACGAGCAGTACTTC. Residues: CASSSLGAGAYYEQYF.

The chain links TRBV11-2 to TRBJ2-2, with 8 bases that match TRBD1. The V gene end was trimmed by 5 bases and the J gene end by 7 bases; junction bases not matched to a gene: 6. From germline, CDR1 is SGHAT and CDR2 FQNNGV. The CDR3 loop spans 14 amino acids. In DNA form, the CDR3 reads TGTGCCAGCAGCGCAACACAGGGGGGCGGGGAGCTGTTTTTT. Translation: CASSATQGGGELFF.

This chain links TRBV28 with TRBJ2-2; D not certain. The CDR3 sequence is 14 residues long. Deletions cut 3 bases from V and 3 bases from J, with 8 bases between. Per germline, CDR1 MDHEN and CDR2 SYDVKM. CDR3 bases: TGTGCCAGCAGTTTTTTGGCGGACACCGGGGAGCTGTTTTTT. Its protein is CASSFLADTGELFF.

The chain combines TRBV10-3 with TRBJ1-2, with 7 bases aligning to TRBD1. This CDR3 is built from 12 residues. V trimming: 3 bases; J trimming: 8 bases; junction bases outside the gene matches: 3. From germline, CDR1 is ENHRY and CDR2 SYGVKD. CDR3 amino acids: CAISDEGAGYTF. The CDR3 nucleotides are TGTGCCATCAGTGATGAGGGGGCCGGCTACACCTTC.

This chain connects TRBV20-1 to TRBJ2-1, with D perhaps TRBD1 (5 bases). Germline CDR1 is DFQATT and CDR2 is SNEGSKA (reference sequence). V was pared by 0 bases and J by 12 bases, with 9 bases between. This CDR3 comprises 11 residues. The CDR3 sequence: CSARETATQFF. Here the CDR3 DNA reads TGCAGTGCTAGAGAGACAGCCACGCAGTTCTTC.

In DNA form, the CDR3 reads TGTGCCAGCAGCTTAGGGACAGGTTTGGATACGCAGTATTTT. Amino acid sequence: CASSLGTGLDTQYF. The chain links TRBV7-3 to TRBJ2-3, with 8 nucleotides matching TRBD1. This CDR3 is built from 14 residues. The junction had 4 bases not matched to a gene; V was cut back by 2 bases and J by 6 bases. Germline CDR1 is SGHTA and CDR2 is FQGTGA.

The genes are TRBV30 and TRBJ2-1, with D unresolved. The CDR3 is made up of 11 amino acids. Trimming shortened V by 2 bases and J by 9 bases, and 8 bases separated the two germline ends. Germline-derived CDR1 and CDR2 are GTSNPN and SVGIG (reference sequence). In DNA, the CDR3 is TGTGCCTGGAGTTTATGGGCTGAGCAGTTCTTC. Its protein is CAWSLWAEQFF. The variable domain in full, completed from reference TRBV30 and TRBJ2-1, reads SQTIHQWPATLVQPVGSPLSLECTVEGTSNPNLYWYRQAAGRGLQLLFYSVGIGQISSEVPQNLSASRPQDRQFILSSKKLLLSDSGFYLCAWSLWAEQFFGPGTRLTVL.

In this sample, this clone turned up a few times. The CDR3 sequence: CASSFSTGGRGTEAFF. The CDR3 DNA is TGTGCCAGCAGCTTTTCAACAGGGGGCCGGGGCACTGAAGCTTTCTTT. The chain joins TRBV7-9 to TRBJ1-1; 9 nucleotides align to TRBD1. The CDR3 runs 16 residues. From germline, CDR1 is SEHNR and CDR2 FQNEAQ (reference sequence). Germline trimming cut 3 bases from V and 4 bases from J; bases unmatched to any gene: 9. The full variable domain, in which reference TRBV7-9 and TRBJ1-1 provide the parts outside the CDR3, is DTGVSQNPRHKITKRGQNVTFRCDPISEHNRLYWYRQTLGQGPEFLTYFQNEAQLEKSRLLSDRFSAERPKGSFSTLEIQRTEQGDSAMYLCASSFSTGGRGTEAFFGQGTRLTVV.

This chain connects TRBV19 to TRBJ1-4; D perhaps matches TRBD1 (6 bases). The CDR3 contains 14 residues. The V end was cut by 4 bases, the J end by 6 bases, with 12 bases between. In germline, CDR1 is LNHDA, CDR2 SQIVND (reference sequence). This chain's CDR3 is CASSKEPGDEKLFF. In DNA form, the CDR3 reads TGTGCCAGTAGTAAGGAGCCAGGGGATGAAAAACTGTTTTTT. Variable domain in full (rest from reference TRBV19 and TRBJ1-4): DGGITQSPKYLFRKEGQNVTLSCEQNLNHDAMYWYRQDPGQGLRLIYYSQIVNDFQKGDIAEGYSVSREKKESFPLTVTSAQKNPTAFYLCASSKEPGDEKLFFGSGTQLSVL.